This TCR beta chain derives from a study of cytomegalovirus exposure and HLA in healthy donors. This CDR3 has 16 residues. Germline loops: CDR1 SEHNR, CDR2 FQNEAQ (reference sequence). Turning to this clone: Its target is unknown. A junction end diverges from the germline sequence, so it may reflect a read error.

Regarding the study as a whole: Most sequenced TCRs were rare (though some public TCRs occurred in many donors).

The PCR employed 60 Vbeta primers together with 13 Jbeta primers. Clones were sequenced by immunoSEQ multiplex PCR, and TCRdb holds only the in-frame ones, with some missing. In the table there are 150,000 to 200,000 clones, around nine tenths of which are singletons. Sequencing was carried out using PBMCs. The genes are TRBV7-9 and TRBJ2-1, with TRBD2 matching over 10 bases. The source of this sequence is a woman aged 18-29 years in good health and CMV-seronegative. In DNA form, the CDR3 reads TGTTCCAGCAGCCCCGTTTGGACTAGCGGTTCCAATGAGCAGTTCTTC. It codes for CSSSPVWTSGSNEQFF.